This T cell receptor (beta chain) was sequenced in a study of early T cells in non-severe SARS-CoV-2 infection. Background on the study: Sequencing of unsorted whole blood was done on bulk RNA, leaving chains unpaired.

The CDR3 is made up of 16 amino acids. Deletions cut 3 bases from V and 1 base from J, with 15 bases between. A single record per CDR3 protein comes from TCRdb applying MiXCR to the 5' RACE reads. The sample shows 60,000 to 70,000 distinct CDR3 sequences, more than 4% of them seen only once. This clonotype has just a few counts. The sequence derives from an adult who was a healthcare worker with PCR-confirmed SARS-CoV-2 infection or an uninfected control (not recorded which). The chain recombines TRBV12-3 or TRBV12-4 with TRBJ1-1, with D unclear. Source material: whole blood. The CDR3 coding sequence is TGTGCCAGCAGTTTTAGATCCCTATGGGAGAACACTGAAGCTTTCTTT. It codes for CASSFRSLWENTEAFF.